The 30 T cell receptor beta chains in this list originate from one sample, sequenced in a study of T cells in Graves' hyperthyroidism and ophthalmopathy (dated by TCRdb to 2018 to 2020). The protocol used for the library was multiplex PCR. For sequencing, an Illumina HiSeq 2000 was employed. TCR beta CDR3 regions were amplified from RNA transcripts. The first round of RT-PCR for the TCR CDR3 was performed with the HTBI primer set and the Qiagen OneStep RT-PCR kit. TCRdb reanalyzed the raw reads on its own, using fastp at Q25 for trimming and MiXCR for clone calling, and kept in-frame beta chains. Each CDR3 protein gets just one entry, which takes the most common genes and DNA from the rows behind it. The sample profile shows approximately 260,000 distinct CDR3 sequences; roughly 15% of them were found once. Jointly, the top ten make up over 30% of the sample. Sequenced material: blood. These receptors were collected from a woman in her forties or fifties with Graves' hyperthyroidism that later progressed to Graves' ophthalmopathy.

At least ten counts were recorded for this clonotype. The V call is TRBV7-2, the J call TRBJ1-1; a possible D gene is TRBD1 (5 bases). V was shortened by 5 bases and J by 10 bases, with 17 bases between the two germline ends. The CDR3 spans 13 residues. The germline gives CDR1 SGHTA, CDR2 FQGNSA. CDR3 sequence: CASSAGTLRGAFF. The CDR3 nucleotides are TGTGCCAGCAGCGCCGGGACGTTAAGAGGAGCTTTCTTT.

This clonotype was observed at least ten times. This chain joins TRBV19 and TRBJ2-4; D remains unclear. CDR3 length: 15 residues. Germline V lookup: CDR1 LNHDA, CDR2 SQIVND (reference sequence). Trimming pared 5 bases from V and 0 bases from J, leaving 11 bases between. The CDR3 sequence: CASSPGWEAKNIQYF. The CDR3 DNA reads TGTGCCAGTAGTCCGGGTTGGGAAGCCAAAAACATTCAGTACTTC.

The gene calls are TRBV12-3 or TRBV12-4 and TRBJ1-1; TRBD1 aligns across 12 bases. The CDR3 runs 14 residues. J was trimmed by 5 bases and V by 7 bases; bases with no gene match: 5. The CDR3 spells CASTPGQGATEAFF. The CDR3 DNA reads as TGTGCCAGCACCCCGGGACAGGGGGCTACTGAAGCTTTCTTT.

Concerning this clonotype: Possible read error: a much larger clone is one base away. This chain joins TRBV5-1 and TRBJ2-1; 9 bases agree with TRBD2. Germline V gene sequence: CDR1 SGHRS, CDR2 YFSETQ. The CDR3 sequence is 15 residues long. Unmatched junction bases numbered 12, after V lost 4 bases and J lost 10 bases. This CDR3 is CASSPRTSVPTEQFF. The DNA of the CDR3 is TGCGCCAGCAGCCCACGGACTAGCGTGCCTACAGAGCAGTTCTTC.

This clonotype was detected ten times or more. The V gene is TRBV10-2, the J gene TRBJ1-1; D ambiguous. This CDR3 is built from 13 residues. Germline V gives CDR1 WSHSY, CDR2 SAAADI. The germline V and J ends were trimmed by 6 bases and 4 bases, with 12 bases remaining between them. The CDR3 loop is CASSPGVTTEAFF. As DNA, the CDR3 is TGCGCCAGCAGCCCCGGGGTCACCACTGAAGCTTTCTTT.

This clonotype was detected ten times or more. Written as DNA, the CDR3 is TGTGCCAGCAGCCGAGGGAGTTTTGGAGCAGATACGCAGTATTTT. Protein product: CASSRGSFGADTQYF. The genes are TRBV6-1 and TRBJ2-3; possibly TRBD2 for D (5 bases). Trimming removed 6 bases from V and 4 bases from J, with 17 bases in between. This CDR3 is 15 amino acids long. The V gene's germline CDR1 is MNHNS and CDR2 SASEGT.

Many counts were recorded for this clonotype. J is TRBJ2-7 and V is TRBV6-1, with 10 bases matching TRBD1. CDR1 and CDR2 from the germline V gene are MNHNS and SASEGT. Germline trimming cut 0 bases from V and 2 bases from J; bases unmatched to any gene: 13. The CDR3 is made up of 19 amino acids. This chain's CDR3 is CASSEAFGFRGQGAYEQYF. The CDR3 bases are TGTGCCAGCAGTGAAGCTTTTGGATTCCGTGGACAGGGGGCCTACGAGCAGTACTTC.

This clonotype has a count of ten or more. J is TRBJ1-5 and V is TRBV27; D uncertain. V shed 3 bases and J shed 0 bases, with 9 bases lying between them. CDR1 and CDR2 from the germline V gene are MNHEY and SMNVEV (reference sequence). The CDR3 has 15 residues. The CDR3 coding sequence is TGTGCCAGCAGTTTGAGGATTTATAGCAATCAGCCCCAGCATTTT. This sequence encodes CASSLRIYSNQPQHF.

This clonotype was picked up a small number of times. The rearrangement links TRBV10-3 to TRBJ1-2, with D unresolved. Germline V gives CDR1 ENHRY, CDR2 SYGVKD. The V and J ends lost 3 bases and 0 bases respectively, with 11 bases between them. The CDR3 covers 15 residues. The DNA of the CDR3 is TGTGCCATCAGTGACGCAGCCCTTACTAACTATGGCTACACCTTC. Protein product: CAISDAALTNYGYTF.

This clonotype was seen ten or more times. This chain links TRBV18 with TRBJ1-1; D remains unclear. Germline lookup yields CDR1 KGHSH and CDR2 LQKENI. V was cut by 2 bases and J by 5 bases, with 18 bases left in between. CDR3 size: 16 residues. CDR3 in amino acids: CASSPSQVGFPTEAFF. The DNA of the CDR3 is TGTGCCAGCTCACCAAGTCAGGTCGGATTCCCGACTGAAGCTTTCTTT.

This clonotype was seen only a few times. The rearrangement joins TRBV5-1 to TRBJ2-1, with D uncertain. Trimming stripped 2 bases from V and 10 bases from J, with 7 bases between. CDR1 is SGHRS, CDR2 YFSETQ, per germline. The CDR3 covers 11 residues. The CDR3 reads CASSFGEEQFF. The CDR3 nucleotides are TGCGCCAGCAGCTTCGGCGAGGAGCAGTTCTTC. Filled out from reference TRBV5-1 and TRBJ2-1, the complete variable domain reads KAGVTQTPRYLIKTRGQQVTLSCSPISGHRSVSWYQQTPGQGLQFLFEYFSETQRNKGNFPGRFSGRQFSNSRSEMNVSTLELGDSALYLCASSFGEEQFFGPGTRLTVL.

The rearrangement links TRBV10-3 to TRBJ1-1, with 7 bases fitting TRBD1. Germline CDR1 ENHRY, CDR2 SYGVKD. The CDR3 has 14 residues. Trimming cost V 6 bases and J 1 base; bases outside gene matches: 5. CDR3 sequence reads: CAIRTDRSNTEAFF. For the CDR3, the DNA is TGTGCCATCAGGACGGACAGGTCGAACACTGAAGCTTTCTTT.

This clonotype was picked up many times. The V and J genes are TRBV6-5 and TRBJ2-1; D remains unclear. The CDR3 is 13 residues long. V shed 2 bases and J shed 6 bases, with 8 bases lying between them. The V gene's germline CDR1 is MNHEY and CDR2 SVGAGI. CDR3 sequence reads: CASSYVASNEQFF. For the CDR3, the DNA is TGTGCCAGCAGTTACGTGGCCTCCAATGAGCAGTTCTTC.

This clonotype came up many times. The rearrangement links TRBV20-1 to TRBJ2-7; 7 bases fit TRBD2. The CDR3 contains 13 residues. Germline loops: CDR1 DFQATT, CDR2 SNEGSKA (reference sequence). With V trimmed by 4 bases and J by 5 bases, 8 bases remained unmatched. This chain's CDR3 is CSANKGRGNEQYF. CDR3 bases: TGCAGTGCTAACAAGGGGCGGGGGAACGAGCAGTACTTC.

This clonotype has just a few counts. The rearrangement uses TRBV20-1 and TRBJ2-2; 8 bases line up with TRBD2. The CDR3 is 15 amino acids. The germline CDR1 and CDR2 sequences are DFQATT and SNEGSKA (reference sequence). V lost 3 bases and J lost 5; bases outside the gene matches: 8. The CDR3 nucleotides are TGCAGTGCTAGTCGGGCGGGAGGTAGAACCGGGGAGCTGTTTTTT. Translation: CSASRAGGRTGELFF.

Many counts were recorded for this clonotype. This rearrangement joins TRBV9 to TRBJ1-2; TRBD1 aligns across 7 bases. Germline trimming cut 2 bases from V and 0 bases from J; bases unmatched to any gene: 10. This CDR3 contains 17 residues. Germline CDR1 is SGDLS and CDR2 is YYNGEE. CDR3: CASSVAIGTVPNYGYTF. CDR3 DNA: TGTGCCAGCAGCGTGGCCATCGGGACAGTGCCTAACTATGGCTACACCTTC.

This clonotype was detected many times. The chain combines TRBV3-1 with TRBJ1-1, with D hard to call. CDR1 and CDR2 from the germline V gene are LGHDT and YNNKEL (reference sequence). This CDR3 has 15 amino acids. V dropped 5 bases and J dropped 0 bases, with 13 bases sitting between them. In DNA, the CDR3 is TGTGCCAGCAGCTCCGGGTGGGGAATGAACACTGAAGCTTTCTTT. It codes for CASSSGWGMNTEAFF.

This clonotype was counted many times. The chain recombines TRBV27 with TRBJ2-3, with 9 bases matching TRBD2. CDR1 is MNHEY, CDR2 SMNVEV, per germline (reference sequence). The CDR3 spans 15 residues. The ends lost 7 bases at V and 1 base at J; junction bases unmatched: 6. CDR3 region: CASTNIAGGTDTQYF. As DNA, the CDR3 is TGTGCCAGCACCAACATAGCGGGAGGCACAGATACGCAGTATTTT.

This clonotype has just a few counts. The chain is built from TRBV9 and TRBJ2-1; D perhaps matches TRBD2 (6 bases). V was shortened by 3 bases and J by 3 bases, with 22 bases between the two germline ends. Germline loops: CDR1 SGDLS, CDR2 YYNGEE. CDR3 length equals 18 residues. The CDR3 region is CASSAWRDSSFHYNEQFF. CDR3 DNA: TGTGCCAGCAGCGCTTGGAGGGACTCCTCCTTTCACTACAATGAGCAGTTCTTC.

The V gene is TRBV27, the J gene TRBJ1-6, with D maybe TRBD1 (5 bases). The V end lost 0 bases, the J end lost 1 base, and 28 bases lay between the germline ends. The V gene's germline CDR1 is MNHEY and CDR2 SMNVEV (reference sequence). This CDR3 has 23 amino acids. CDR3 DNA: TGTGCCAGCAGTTTATCAAGCCCAAATGGTCCGGGACGCTTAAAGTCCTATAATTCACCCCTCCACTTT. Amino acid sequence: CASSLSSPNGPGRLKSYNSPLHF.

In this sample, this clonotype turned up a few times. The chain uses TRBV4-1 and TRBJ1-4; D uncertain. CDR1 and CDR2 from the germline V gene are MGHRA and YSYEKL. With 4 bases removed from V and 0 bases from J, the gap between germline ends came to 18 bases. The CDR3 runs to 18 residues. The CDR3 reads CASSLGLVLLPTNEKLFF. The CDR3 DNA reads as TGCGCCAGCAGCCTGGGCCTTGTACTATTGCCAACTAATGAAAAACTGTTTTTT.

In this sample, this clonotype turned up a few times. J is TRBJ2-5 and V is TRBV25-1; D not certain. Trimming stripped 4 bases from V and 3 bases from J, with 15 bases between. Germline CDR1 MGHDK, CDR2 SYGVNS. The CDR3 consists of 15 residues. The CDR3 is CASSASLTPKETQYF. CDR3 nucleotide sequence: TGTGCCAGCAGTGCCTCCTTGACACCAAAAGAGACCCAGTACTTC.

This sequence joins TRBV2 and TRBJ1-6, with TRBD1 matching over 10 bases. Germline CDR1 is SNHLY and CDR2 is FYNNEI. V lost 6 bases, J lost 11 bases, and 7 bases stayed unmatched. The CDR3 loop spans 14 amino acids. CDR3 coding DNA: TGTGCCAGCAGGGGGACAGGGGCATTGCCACCCCTCCACTTT. Protein product: CASRGTGALPPLHF.

The sample holds a few counts of this clonotype. The J gene is TRBJ1-5, the V gene TRBV18; a possible D gene is TRBD1 (6 bases). CDR1 KGHSH and CDR2 LQKENI come from the germline V gene. The CDR3 consists of 16 residues. The V gene lost 2 bases and the J gene lost 5 bases, with 16 bases spanning the gap. The CDR3 DNA sequence: TGTGCCAGCTCACCAGGGGGGGCAGGGGAGGATCAGCCCCAGCATTTT. It encodes CASSPGGAGEDQPQHF.

This clonotype occurred many times. The chain recombines TRBV12-3 or TRBV12-4 with TRBJ2-1, with D unclear. The CDR3 has 12 residues. V dropped 9 bases and J dropped 10 bases, with 16 bases sitting between them. The CDR3 loop is CASRRASAEQFF. The DNA for the CDR3 is TGTGCCAGTCGTCGGGCCTCGGCAGAGCAGTTCTTC.

This clonotype was detected ten times or more. The genes are TRBV27 and TRBJ1-1; possibly TRBD1 for D (5 bases). Trimming stripped 4 bases from V and 1 base from J, with 13 bases between. Per the germline V gene, CDR1 is MNHEY and CDR2 is SMNVEV (reference sequence). CDR3 length: 15 amino acids. The CDR3 protein is CASSYSGWRNTEAFF. DNA of the CDR3: TGTGCCAGCAGTTATTCAGGGTGGAGGAACACTGAAGCTTTCTTT.

This clonotype has a count of ten or more. This chain uses TRBV5-1 with TRBJ1-1; possible D gene TRBD1, 6 bases. CDR3 size: 15 residues. V lost 4 bases and J lost 3, with 16 bases in between. Germline values: CDR1 SGHRS, CDR2 YFSETQ. CDR3 coding DNA: TGCGCCAGCAGCCCATATGGGGGCTCGGACACTGAAGCTTTCTTT. This gives the protein CASSPYGGSDTEAFF.

There are many counts of this clonotype. V and J are TRBV3-1 and TRBJ2-7; 8 bases map to TRBD2. The CDR3 length is 14 residues. Per the germline V gene, CDR1 is LGHDT and CDR2 is YNNKEL (reference sequence). V dropped 3 bases and J dropped 3; count of bases not matched to a gene: 4. CDR3: CASSQGAGGYEQYF. The CDR3 DNA sequence: TGTGCCAGCAGCCAGGGGGCGGGAGGCTACGAGCAGTACTTC.

The chain is built from TRBV3-1 and TRBJ1-1; D is unresolved. This CDR3 contains 13 residues. In germline, CDR1 is LGHDT, CDR2 YNNKEL (reference sequence). V shed 1 base and J shed 5 bases, with 8 bases lying between them. The CDR3 DNA follows: TGTGCCAGCAGCCAAGGGCCGGGGACTGAAGCTTTCTTT. Translating gives CASSQGPGTEAFF.

The table lists this clonotype with many counts. The rearrangement links TRBV12-5 to TRBJ2-1; TRBD2 agrees at 9 bases. J lost 3 bases, V lost 7 bases, and 1 base had no gene match. From germline, CDR1 is LGHNT and CDR2 FRNRAP. The CDR3 extends over 13 amino acids. CDR3 sequence: CASASGIYNEQFF. CDR3 DNA: TGTGCTAGTGCTAGCGGGATCTACAATGAGCAGTTCTTC.